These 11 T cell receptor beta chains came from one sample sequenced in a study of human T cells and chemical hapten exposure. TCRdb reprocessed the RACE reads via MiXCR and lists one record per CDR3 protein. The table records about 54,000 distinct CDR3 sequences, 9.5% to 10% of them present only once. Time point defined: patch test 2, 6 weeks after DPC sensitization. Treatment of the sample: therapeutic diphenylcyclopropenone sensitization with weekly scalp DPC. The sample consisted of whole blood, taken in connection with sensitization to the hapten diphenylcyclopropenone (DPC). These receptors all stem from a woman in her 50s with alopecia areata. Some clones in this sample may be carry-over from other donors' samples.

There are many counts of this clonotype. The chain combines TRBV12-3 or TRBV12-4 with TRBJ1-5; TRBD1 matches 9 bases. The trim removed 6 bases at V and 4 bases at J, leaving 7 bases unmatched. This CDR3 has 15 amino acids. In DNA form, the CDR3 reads TGTGCCAGCAGCCCAAACGGACAGGGGAATCAGCCCCAGCATTTT. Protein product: CASSPNGQGNQPQHF.

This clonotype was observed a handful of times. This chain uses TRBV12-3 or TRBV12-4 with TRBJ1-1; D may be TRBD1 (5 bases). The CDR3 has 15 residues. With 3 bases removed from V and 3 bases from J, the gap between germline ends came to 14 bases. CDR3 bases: TGTGCCAGCAGTTTGTTTGGAGGGGAGGACACTGAAGCTTTCTTT. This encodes CASSLFGGEDTEAFF.

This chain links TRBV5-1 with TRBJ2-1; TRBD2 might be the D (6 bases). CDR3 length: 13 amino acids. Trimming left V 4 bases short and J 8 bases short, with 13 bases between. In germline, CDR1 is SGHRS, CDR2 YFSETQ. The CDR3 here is CASSVETRHEQFF. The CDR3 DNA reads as TGCGCCAGCAGCGTGGAGACTAGACATGAGCAGTTCTTC.

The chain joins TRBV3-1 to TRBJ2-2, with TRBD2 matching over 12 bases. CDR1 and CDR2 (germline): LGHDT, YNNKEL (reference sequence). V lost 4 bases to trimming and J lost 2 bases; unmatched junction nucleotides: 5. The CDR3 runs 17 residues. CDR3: CASSRQTSGGNTGELFF. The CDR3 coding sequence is TGTGCCAGCAGCCGCCAGACTAGCGGGGGAAACACCGGGGAGCTGTTTTTT.

CDR3 in DNA: TGTGCCAGCAGCCTGGGAGAGCCTAGATTCTACAATGAGCAGTTCTTC. Protein product: CASSLGEPRFYNEQFF. This chain uses TRBV2 with TRBJ2-1; weak D call: TRBD2 (5 bases). V lost 6 bases to trimming and J lost 3 bases, with 18 bases between them. The length of the CDR3 is 16 residues. Germline lookup yields CDR1 SNHLY and CDR2 FYNNEI.

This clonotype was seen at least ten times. The CDR3 bases are TGTGCCAGCAGTTACTCGATTTGGGAGAACACTGAAGCTTTCTTT. Its translation: CASSYSIWENTEAFF. The chain couples TRBV6-5 to TRBJ1-1; D unresolved. Germline-derived CDR1 and CDR2 are MNHEY and SVGAGI. The CDR3 is 15 amino acids. The V gene lost 0 bases and the J gene lost 1 base, with 9 bases spanning the gap.

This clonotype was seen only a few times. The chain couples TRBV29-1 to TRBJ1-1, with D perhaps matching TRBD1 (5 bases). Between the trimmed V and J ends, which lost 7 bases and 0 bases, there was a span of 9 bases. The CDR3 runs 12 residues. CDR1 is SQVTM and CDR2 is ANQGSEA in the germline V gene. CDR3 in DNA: TGCAGCGCTAGGGACCTGAACACTGAAGCTTTCTTT. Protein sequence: CSARDLNTEAFF.

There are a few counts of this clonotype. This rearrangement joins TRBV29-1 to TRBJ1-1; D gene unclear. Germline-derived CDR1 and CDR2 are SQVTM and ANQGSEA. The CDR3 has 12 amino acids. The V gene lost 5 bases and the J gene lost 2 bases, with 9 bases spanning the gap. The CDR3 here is CSVQWRNTEAFF. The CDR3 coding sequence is TGCAGCGTTCAGTGGAGAAACACTGAAGCTTTCTTT.

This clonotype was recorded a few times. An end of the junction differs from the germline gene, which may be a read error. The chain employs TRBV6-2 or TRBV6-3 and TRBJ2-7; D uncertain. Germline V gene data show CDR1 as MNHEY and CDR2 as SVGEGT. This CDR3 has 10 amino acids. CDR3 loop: CASSCPEEYF. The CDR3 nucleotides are TGTGCCAGCAGTTGCCCCGAGGAGTACTTC.

The CDR3 loop reads CASSFNTDTQYF. In DNA, the CDR3 is TGCGCCAGCAGCTTTAACACAGATACGCAGTATTTT. The J gene is TRBJ2-3, the V gene TRBV5-1; D not certain. Germline V gene sequence: CDR1 SGHRS, CDR2 YFSETQ. Deletions cut 2 bases from V and 2 bases from J, with 3 bases between. The CDR3 totals 12 residues. The full variable domain, completed using reference TRBV5-1 and TRBJ2-3, is KAGVTQTPRYLIKTRGQQVTLSCSPISGHRSVSWYQQTPGQGLQFLFEYFSETQRNKGNFPGRFSGRQFSNSRSEMNVSTLELGDSALYLCASSFNTDTQYFGPGTRLTVL.

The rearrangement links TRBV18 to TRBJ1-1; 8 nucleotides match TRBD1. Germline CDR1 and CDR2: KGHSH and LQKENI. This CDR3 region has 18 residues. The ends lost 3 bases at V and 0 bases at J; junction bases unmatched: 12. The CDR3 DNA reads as TGTGCCAGCTCACCTGACAGGGGAAAGGTGGGGGTGAACACTGAAGCTTTCTTT. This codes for CASSPDRGKVGVNTEAFF. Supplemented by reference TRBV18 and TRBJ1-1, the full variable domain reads NAGVMQNPRHLVRRRGQEARLRCSPMKGHSHVYWYRQLPEEGLKFMVYLQKENIIDESGMPKERFSAEFPKEGPSILRIQQVVRGDSAAYFCASSPDRGKVGVNTEAFFGQGTRLTVV.